This TCR beta chain was obtained from a study of shared clonotypes between healthy human individuals. Germline values: CDR1 LNHDA, CDR2 SQIVND (reference sequence). After removal of 1 base from V and 4 bases from J, the junction contained 3 bases not matched to a gene. The CDR3 consists of 15 residues. Notes on this clone: This specimen includes other DNA sequences encoding the same CDR3.

Assay execution proceeded at the deep level. Method: immunoSEQ multiplex PCR; TCRdb's copy keeps in-frame clones and lacks some. Counted here are some 1 million clones, roughly 80% occurring once; the ten biggest clones make up around 1.5%. The clonotype was recovered from a man aged 18 to 29 in good health. The sample taken for sequencing was memory CD4+ T cells sorted from blood. This sample's subset: CD45RA-negative fraction. The rearrangement links TRBV19 to TRBJ1-5; TRBD1 matches at 8 bases. Here the CDR3 DNA reads TGTGCCAGTAGTATAGGAACAGGGGGAAATCAGCCCCAGCATTTT. Translation: CASSIGTGGNQPQHF.